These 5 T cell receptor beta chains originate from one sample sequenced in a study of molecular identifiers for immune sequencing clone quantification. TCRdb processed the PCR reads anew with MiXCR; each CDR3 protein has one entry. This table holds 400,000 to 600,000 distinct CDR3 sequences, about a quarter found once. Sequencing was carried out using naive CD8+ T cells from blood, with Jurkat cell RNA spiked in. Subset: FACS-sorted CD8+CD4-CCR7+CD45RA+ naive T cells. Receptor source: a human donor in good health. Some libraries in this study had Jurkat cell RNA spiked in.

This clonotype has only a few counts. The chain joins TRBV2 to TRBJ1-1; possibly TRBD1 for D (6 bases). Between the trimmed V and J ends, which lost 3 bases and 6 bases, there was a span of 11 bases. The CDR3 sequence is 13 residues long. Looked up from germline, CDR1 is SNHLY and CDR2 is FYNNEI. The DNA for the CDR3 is TGTGCCAGCAGTGAGACGGGGGGCCCTGAAGCTTTCTTT. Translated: CASSETGGPEAFF.

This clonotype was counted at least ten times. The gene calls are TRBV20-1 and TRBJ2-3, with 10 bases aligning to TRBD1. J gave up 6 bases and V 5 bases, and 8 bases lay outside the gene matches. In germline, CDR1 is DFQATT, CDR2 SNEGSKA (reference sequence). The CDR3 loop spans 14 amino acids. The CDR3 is CSAGGQGVLDTQYF. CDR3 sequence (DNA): TGCAGTGCTGGAGGACAGGGGGTGTTGGATACGCAGTATTTT.

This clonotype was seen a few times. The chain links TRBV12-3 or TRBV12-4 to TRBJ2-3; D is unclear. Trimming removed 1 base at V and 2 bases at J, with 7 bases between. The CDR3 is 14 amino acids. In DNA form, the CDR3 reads TGTGCCAGCAGTTTAGTATATGACACAGATACGCAGTATTTT. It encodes CASSLVYDTDTQYF.

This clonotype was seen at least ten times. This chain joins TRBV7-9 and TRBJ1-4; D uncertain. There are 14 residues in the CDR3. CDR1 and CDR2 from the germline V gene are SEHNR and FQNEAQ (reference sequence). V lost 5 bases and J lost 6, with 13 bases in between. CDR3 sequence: CASSMKGRDEKLFF. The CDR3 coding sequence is TGTGCCAGCAGCATGAAAGGGCGTGATGAAAAACTGTTTTTT.

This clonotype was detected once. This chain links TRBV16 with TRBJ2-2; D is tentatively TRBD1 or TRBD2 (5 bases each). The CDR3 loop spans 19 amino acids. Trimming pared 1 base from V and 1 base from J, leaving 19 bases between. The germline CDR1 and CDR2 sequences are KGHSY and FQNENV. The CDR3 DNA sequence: TGTGCCAGCAGCCAATTCCCCTTAGCACTAGGGGAGAACACCGGGGAGCTGTTTTTT. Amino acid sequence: CASSQFPLALGENTGELFF.